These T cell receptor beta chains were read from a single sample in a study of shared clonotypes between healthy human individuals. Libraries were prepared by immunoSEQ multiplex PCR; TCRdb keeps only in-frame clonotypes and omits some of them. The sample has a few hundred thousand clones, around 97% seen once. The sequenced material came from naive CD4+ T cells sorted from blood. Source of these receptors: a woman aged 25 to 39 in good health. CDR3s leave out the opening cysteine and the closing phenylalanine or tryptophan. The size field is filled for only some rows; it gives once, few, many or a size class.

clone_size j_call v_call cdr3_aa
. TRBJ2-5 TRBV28 ASSQTSIGETQY
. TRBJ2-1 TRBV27 ASSLSPPGNEQF
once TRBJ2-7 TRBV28 ASSLGLALEQY
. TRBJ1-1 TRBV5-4 ASSFGRQGVTNTEAF
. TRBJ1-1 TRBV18 ASSPAGDTEAF
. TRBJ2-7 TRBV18 ASSPPTGQGEPSLAYEQY
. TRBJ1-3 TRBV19 ASSIAGQGISGNTIY
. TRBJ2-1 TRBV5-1 ASSSELGYKNEQF
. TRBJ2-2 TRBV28 ASSFVLGELF
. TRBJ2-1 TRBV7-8 ASSLRGGPGGFGGEQF
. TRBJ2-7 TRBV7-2 ASSLEPWVGEQY
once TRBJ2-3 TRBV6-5 ASSYSSASTDTQY
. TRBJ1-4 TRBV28 ASSPSNEKLF
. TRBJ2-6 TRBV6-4 ASSDSKTDGANVLT
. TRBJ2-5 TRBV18 ASSPPGQGGQTQY
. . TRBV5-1 ASGQGEDEQY
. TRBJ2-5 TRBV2 ASSREGETQY
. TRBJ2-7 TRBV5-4 ASRNNAQGAAEQY
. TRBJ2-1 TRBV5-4 ASSQGRSSSYNEQF
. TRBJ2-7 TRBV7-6 ASSLFWTGGGYEQY
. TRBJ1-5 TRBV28 ASSSHTGGGQPQH
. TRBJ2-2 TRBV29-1 SGADRITGELF
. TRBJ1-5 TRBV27 ASRALPDVGNQPQH
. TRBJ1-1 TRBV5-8 ASSQLTGRVDTEAF
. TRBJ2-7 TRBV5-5 ASSLNSGSYEQY
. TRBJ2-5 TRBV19 ASSISEGGTQY
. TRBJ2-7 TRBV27 ASSLIGTSVYEQY
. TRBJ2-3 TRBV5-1 ASRKIGTADTQY
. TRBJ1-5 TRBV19 ASRGTNQPQH
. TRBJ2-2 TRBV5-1 ASSTGQGTGELF
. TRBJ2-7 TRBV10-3 AISESKTRTYEQY
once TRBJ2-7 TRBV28 ASSLTRLGAIYEQY
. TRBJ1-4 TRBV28 ATRETATNEKLF
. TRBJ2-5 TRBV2 ASSSGQQETQY
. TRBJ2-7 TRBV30 AWSAEGASDEQY
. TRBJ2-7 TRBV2 ASSEGVGGAEQY
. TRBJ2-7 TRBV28 ASSGQGPPWDEQY
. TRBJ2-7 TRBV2 ASKAGTRTTHEQY
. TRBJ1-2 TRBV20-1 SATDGDGYT
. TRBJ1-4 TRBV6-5 ASSYRGQIGEKLF
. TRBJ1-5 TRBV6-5 ASTQYLEGNQPQH
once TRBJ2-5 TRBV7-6 ASGTMTQY
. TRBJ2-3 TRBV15 ATSRDGQRTSGGDTQY
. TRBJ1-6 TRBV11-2 ASSHGGVRSPLH
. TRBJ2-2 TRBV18 ASSPPSGPNTGELF
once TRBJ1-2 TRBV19 ASSIVSAGRGYT
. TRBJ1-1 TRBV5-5 ASSALPGQGPGAEAF
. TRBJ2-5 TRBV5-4 ASSLKGSQTQY
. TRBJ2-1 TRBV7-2 ASSLIAGDYNEQF
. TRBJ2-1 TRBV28 ASSPSRGEQF
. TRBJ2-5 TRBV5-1 ASSRSYQETQY
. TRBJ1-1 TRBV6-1 ASKALGTSNTEAF